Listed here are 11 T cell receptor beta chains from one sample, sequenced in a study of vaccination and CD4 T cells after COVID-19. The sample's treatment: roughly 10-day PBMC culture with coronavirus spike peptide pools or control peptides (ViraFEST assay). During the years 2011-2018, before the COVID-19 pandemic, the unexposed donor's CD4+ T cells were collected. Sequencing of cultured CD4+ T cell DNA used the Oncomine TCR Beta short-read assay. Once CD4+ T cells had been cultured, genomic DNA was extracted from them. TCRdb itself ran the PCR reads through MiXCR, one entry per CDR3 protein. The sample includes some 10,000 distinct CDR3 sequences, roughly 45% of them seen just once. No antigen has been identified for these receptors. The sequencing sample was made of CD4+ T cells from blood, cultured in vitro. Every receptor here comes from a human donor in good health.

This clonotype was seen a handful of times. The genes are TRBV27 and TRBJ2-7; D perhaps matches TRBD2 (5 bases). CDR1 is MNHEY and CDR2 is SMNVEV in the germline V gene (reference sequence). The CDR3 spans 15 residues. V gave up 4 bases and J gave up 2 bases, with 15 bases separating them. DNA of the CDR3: TGTGCCAGCAGTTCTCGAGGGAGTGGGACCTACGAGCAGTACTTC. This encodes CASSSRGSGTYEQYF.

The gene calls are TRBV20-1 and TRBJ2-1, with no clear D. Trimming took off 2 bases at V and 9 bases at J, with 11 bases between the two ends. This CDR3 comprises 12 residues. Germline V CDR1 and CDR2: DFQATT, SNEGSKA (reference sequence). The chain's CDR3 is CSARPPRGEQFF. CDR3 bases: TGCAGTGCTAGACCTCCTAGAGGTGAGCAGTTCTTC.

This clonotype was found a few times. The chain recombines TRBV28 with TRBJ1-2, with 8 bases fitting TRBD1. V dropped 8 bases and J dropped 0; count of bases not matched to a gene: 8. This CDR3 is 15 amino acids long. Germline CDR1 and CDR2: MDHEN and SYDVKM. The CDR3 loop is CASASGGHANYGYTF. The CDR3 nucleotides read TGTGCCAGCGCCTCAGGGGGCCATGCTAACTATGGCTACACCTTC.

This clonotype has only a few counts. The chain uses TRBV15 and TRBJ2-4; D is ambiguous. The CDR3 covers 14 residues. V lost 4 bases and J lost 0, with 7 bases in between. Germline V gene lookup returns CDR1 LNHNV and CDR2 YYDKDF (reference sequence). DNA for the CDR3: TGTGCCACCAGCACAGCAGGAGCCAAAAACATTCAGTACTTC. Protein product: CATSTAGAKNIQYF.

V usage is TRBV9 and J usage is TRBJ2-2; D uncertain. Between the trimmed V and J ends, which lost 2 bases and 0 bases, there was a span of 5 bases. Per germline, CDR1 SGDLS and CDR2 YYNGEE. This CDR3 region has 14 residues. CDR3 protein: CASSVRTNTGELFF. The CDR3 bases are TGTGCCAGCAGCGTGAGGACGAACACCGGGGAGCTGTTTTTT.

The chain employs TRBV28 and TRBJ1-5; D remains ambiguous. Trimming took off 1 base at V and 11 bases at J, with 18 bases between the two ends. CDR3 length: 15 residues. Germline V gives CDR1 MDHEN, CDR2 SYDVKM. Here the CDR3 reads CASSLSGQRGGAQHF. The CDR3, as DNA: TGTGCCAGCAGTTTATCTGGGCAGCGTGGCGGGGCCCAGCATTTT.

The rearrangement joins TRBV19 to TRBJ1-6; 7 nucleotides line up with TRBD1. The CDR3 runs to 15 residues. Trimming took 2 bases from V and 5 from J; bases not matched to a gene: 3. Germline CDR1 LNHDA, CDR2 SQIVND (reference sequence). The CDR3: CASSITGVDNSPLHF. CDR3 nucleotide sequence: TGTGCCAGTAGTATAACAGGGGTGGATAATTCACCCCTCCACTTT.

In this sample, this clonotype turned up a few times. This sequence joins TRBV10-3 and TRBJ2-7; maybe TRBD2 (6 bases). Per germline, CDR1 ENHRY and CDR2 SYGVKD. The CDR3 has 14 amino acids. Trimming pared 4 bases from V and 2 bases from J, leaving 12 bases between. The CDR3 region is CAISGFGGTYEQYF. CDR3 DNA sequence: TGTGCCATCAGTGGGTTCGGCGGGACCTACGAGCAGTACTTC.

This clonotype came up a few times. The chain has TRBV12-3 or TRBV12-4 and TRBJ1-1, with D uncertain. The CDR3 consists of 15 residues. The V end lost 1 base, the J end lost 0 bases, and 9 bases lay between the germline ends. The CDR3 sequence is CASSLGGNMNTEAFF. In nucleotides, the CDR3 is TGTGCCAGCAGTTTAGGAGGCAACATGAACACTGAAGCTTTCTTT.

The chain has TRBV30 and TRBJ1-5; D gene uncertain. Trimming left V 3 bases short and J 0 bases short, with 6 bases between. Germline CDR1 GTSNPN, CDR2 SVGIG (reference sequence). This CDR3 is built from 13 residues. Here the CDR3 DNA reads TGTGCCTGGAGCGAAGATAGCAATCAGCCCCAGCATTTT. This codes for CAWSEDSNQPQHF.

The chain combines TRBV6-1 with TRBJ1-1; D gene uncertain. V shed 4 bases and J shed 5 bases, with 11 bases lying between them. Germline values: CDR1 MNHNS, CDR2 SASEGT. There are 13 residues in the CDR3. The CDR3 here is CASSVAPRTEAFF. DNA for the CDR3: TGTGCCAGCAGTGTGGCACCGCGGACTGAAGCTTTCTTT.